Included here is one T cell receptor (beta chain) sequence, with context. These data come from a study of Ad26.COV2.S vaccination and SARS-CoV-2 variants. V gave up 5 bases and J gave up 0 bases, with 7 bases separating them. Germline V lookup: CDR1 WNHNN, CDR2 SYGVQD (reference sequence). This CDR3 region has 13 residues. Treatment meaning: roughly 20 received Ad26.COV2.S at low or high dose, single or two shots; about 5 received placebo; per-sample allocation not given. On day 63 after the first injection, vaccine and placebo recipients gave samples. The protocol was immunoSEQ multiplex PCR, while the TCRdb copy is restricted to in-frame clones and leaves out a portion. The sample has 300,000 to 500,000 clones, about 88% seen once; the top ten hold approximately 3.7%.

The sequence came from a person aged 18 to 65 who received the Ad26.COV2.S COVID-19 vaccine or a placebo. The chain joins TRBV10-1 to TRBJ1-1; D might be TRBD1 (5 bases). Here the sequenced sample was peripheral blood, taken in a trial of Ad26.COV2.S vaccine versus placebo. The CDR3 region is CASSRQLNTEAFF. The CDR3 DNA is TGCGCCAGCAGTCGACAGTTGAACACTGAAGCTTTCTTT.